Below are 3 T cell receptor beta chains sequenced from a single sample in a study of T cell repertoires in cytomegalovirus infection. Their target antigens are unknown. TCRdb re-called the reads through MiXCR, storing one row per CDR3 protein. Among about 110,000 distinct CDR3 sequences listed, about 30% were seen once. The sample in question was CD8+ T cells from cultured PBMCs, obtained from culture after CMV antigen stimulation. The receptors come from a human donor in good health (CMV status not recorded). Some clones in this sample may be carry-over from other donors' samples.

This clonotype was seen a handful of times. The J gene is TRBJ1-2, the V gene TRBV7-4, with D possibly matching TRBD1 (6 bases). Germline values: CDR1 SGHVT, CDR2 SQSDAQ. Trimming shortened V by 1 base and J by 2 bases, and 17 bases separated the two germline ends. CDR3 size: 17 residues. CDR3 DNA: TGTGCCAGCAGCTTAGAGCGCCGGGACATCGCCAACTATGGCTACACCTTC. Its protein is CASSLERRDIANYGYTF.

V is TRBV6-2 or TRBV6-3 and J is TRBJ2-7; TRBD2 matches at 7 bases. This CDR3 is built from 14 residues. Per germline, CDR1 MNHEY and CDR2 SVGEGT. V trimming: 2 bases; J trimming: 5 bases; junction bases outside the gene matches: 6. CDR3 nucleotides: TGTGCCAGCAGTTACGCCGGGGGGATCGACGAGCAGTACTTC. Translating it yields CASSYAGGIDEQYF.

The CDR3 coding sequence is TGTGCCAGCAGTGGGGGACAGGTTATAATCGCAGATACGCAGTATTTT. Translation: CASSGGQVIIADTQYF. The chain is built from TRBV6-1 and TRBJ2-3; TRBD1 matches 8 bases. V shed 4 bases, J shed 4 bases, and the junction held 10 bases outside the gene matches. In germline, CDR1 is MNHNS, CDR2 SASEGT. CDR3 length: 16 residues.